These T cell receptor beta chains were read from a single sample in a study of shared clonotypes between healthy human individuals. The protocol was immunoSEQ multiplex PCR, while the TCRdb copy is restricted to in-frame clones and leaves out a portion. The data hold just over 2,000,000 clones, with 90% to 95% observed a single time. Sequencing was done on a sample of naive CD4+ T cells sorted from blood. These receptors all come from a young man in good health. CDR3s include the opening cysteine and the closing phenylalanine or tryptophan. D genes are given only for firm matches. The size of a clone is reported for some rows only, either as once, few or many, or as a class for expanded clones.

d_call	clone_size	v_call	j_call	cdr3_nt	cdr3_aa
-	-	TRBV18	TRBJ2-2	TGTGCCAGCTCACCCCCTGGGGTGAACACCGGGGAGCTGTTTTTT	CASSPPGVNTGELFF
-	-	TRBV5-4	TRBJ2-1	TGTGCCAGCAGCTTGGGGGGTCGGCGGGACAGCTCCTACAATGAGCAGTTCTTC	CASSLGGRRDSSYNEQFF
-	-	TRBV11-2	TRBJ1-1	TGTGCCAGCAGCAAGGAAATCACTGAAGCTTTCTTT	CASSKEITEAFF
-	-	TRBV5-4	TRBJ1-1	TGTGCCAGCAGCTTGCCCAGTATATCCACTGAAGCTTTCTTT	CASSLPSISTEAFF
-	-	TRBV28	TRBJ1-5	TGTGCCAGCAGTTGGGGGGGCCCCAGGTTGCCCCAGCATTTT	CASSWGGPRLPQHF
-	-	TRBV28	TRBJ2-7	TGTGCCAGCAGTCTAGCGTCCTACGAGCAGTACTTC	CASSLASYEQYF
-	-	TRBV5-6	TRBJ2-2	TGTGCCAGCAGCTTAGGCCGCTGGCGGGAGGAGCTGTTTTTT	CASSLGRWREELFF
TRBD2	once	TRBV2	TRBJ2-5	TGTGCCAGCAGTGAAGCTAGCGGGAGGCCCCAAGAGACCCAGTACTTC	CASSEASGRPQETQYF
-	-	TRBV6-6	TRBJ2-1	TGTGCCAGCAGTTACTCTGAGACTAGATACAATGAGCAGTTCTTC	CASSYSETRYNEQFF
TRBD2	-	TRBV7-2	TRBJ2-1	TGTGCCAGCAGCCTCGGGACTAGCGAGGGCAATGAGCAGTTCTTC	CASSLGTSEGNEQFF
-	-	TRBV18	TRBJ1-4	TGTGCCAGCTCACCAGAGACAGGCACCGAAAAACTGTTTTTT	CASSPETGTEKLFF
TRBD1	-	TRBV14	TRBJ2-5	TGTGCCAGCAGCTCGAGGACAGGGAGAGGGGAGACCCAGTACTTC	CASSSRTGRGETQYF
-	-	TRBV6-5	TRBJ1-2	TGTGCCAGCAGTTACTCTGGATACTATGGCTACACCTTC	CASSYSGYYGYTF
-	-	TRBV5-1	TRBJ2-5	TGCGCCAGCAGCTTAAGCGGGCCCCAAGAGACCCAGTACTTC	CASSLSGPQETQYF